These T cell receptor beta chains were read from a single sample in a study of blood T cells in healthy people across ages. TCRdb re-analysed the 5' RACE reads in MiXCR, keeping a single row per CDR3 protein. The table includes a few hundred thousand distinct CDR3 sequences, less than 30% detected once. The sample consisted of blood. The origin of the receptors is a woman aged 70 to 79 in good health. CDR3s include the opening cysteine and the closing phenylalanine or tryptophan. A D gene is named only where the DNA matches it firmly. Where a row states a size, it is once, few, many or the class of an expanded clone; other rows omit it.

d_call | clone_size | j_call | v_call | cdr3_aa | cdr3_nt
NA | NA | TRBJ2-3 | TRBV28 | CASQDGQSIITDTQYF | TGTGCCAGCCAAGACGGACAATCAATAATCACAGATACGCAGTATTTT
NA | NA | TRBJ1-1 | TRBV5-1 | CASSLEGEEAFF | TGCGCCAGCAGCTTGGAGGGAGAAGAAGCTTTCTTT
NA | NA | TRBJ2-2 | TRBV28 | CASEIRNTGELFF | TGTGCCAGCGAAATCAGGAACACCGGGGAGCTGTTTTTT
TRBD1 | NA | TRBJ2-2 | TRBV6-1 | CASTPWTGGSDGELFF | TGTGCCAGCACCCCTTGGACAGGCGGCTCAGACGGGGAGCTGTTTTTT
TRBD2 | NA | TRBJ2-3 | TRBV27 | CASSPHGLAGPTSTDTQYF | TGTGCCAGCAGTCCCCATGGACTAGCGGGACCCACTAGCACAGATACGCAGTATTTT
NA | NA | TRBJ1-4 | TRBV6-1 | CASSLSREKLFF | TGTGCCAGCAGTCTGAGTAGAGAAAAACTGTTTTTT
NA | NA | TRBJ1-6 | TRBV20-1 | CSARDSHNSPLHF | TGCAGTGCTAGAGATTCACATAATTCACCCCTCCACTTT
NA | many | TRBJ1-5 | TRBV20-1 | CSARGASYNQPQHF | TGCAGTGCTAGAGGGGCCAGTTACAATCAGCCCCAGCATTTT
NA | NA | TRBJ2-5 | TRBV21-1 | CASSKGHACQETQYF | TGTGCCAGCAGCAAGGGTCATGCCTGCCAAGAGACCCAGTACTTC
NA | many | TRBJ1-5 | TRBV7-2 | CASSSPGSLSQHF | TGTGCCAGCAGCTCCCCGGGGAGCTTGTCCCAGCATTTT
NA | few | TRBJ1-5 | TRBV12-3/TRBV12-4 | CASSLKLRVFQPQHF | TGTGCCAGCAGTTTAAAGCTCAGGGTTTTTCAGCCCCAGCATTTT
NA | NA | TRBJ1-2 | TRBV2 | CASSEATVKAF | TGTGCCAGCAGTGAAGCGACAGTGAAGGCCTTC
TRBD1 | NA | TRBJ1-6 | TRBV6-2/TRBV6-3 | CASRSGRDRNSPLHF | TGTGCCAGCAGGAGCGGCCGGGACAGAAATTCACCCCTCCACTTT
TRBD2 | NA | TRBJ2-1 | TRBV20-1 | CSARVSTSRNEQFF | TGCAGTGCTAGAGTTTCGACTAGCAGGAATGAGCAGTTCTTC
NA | NA | TRBJ2-3 | TRBV29-1 | CSVEGTQGGTDTQYF | TGCAGCGTTGAGGGGACCCAAGGAGGTACAGATACGCAGTATTTT
NA | few | TRBJ2-3 | TRBV20-1 | CSASRGGKRSGTDTQYF | TGCAGTGCTAGCAGAGGCGGGAAACGTTCTGGCACAGATACGCAGTATTTT
TRBD2 | NA | TRBJ2-1 | TRBV4-2 | CASSQGTSGTPDEQFF | TGTGCCAGCAGCCAAGGGACTAGCGGGACGCCAGATGAGCAGTTCTTC
NA | NA | TRBJ2-5 | TRBV5-6 | CASSFQGGTQYF | TGTGCCAGCAGCTTCCAGGGAGGGACCCAGTACTTC